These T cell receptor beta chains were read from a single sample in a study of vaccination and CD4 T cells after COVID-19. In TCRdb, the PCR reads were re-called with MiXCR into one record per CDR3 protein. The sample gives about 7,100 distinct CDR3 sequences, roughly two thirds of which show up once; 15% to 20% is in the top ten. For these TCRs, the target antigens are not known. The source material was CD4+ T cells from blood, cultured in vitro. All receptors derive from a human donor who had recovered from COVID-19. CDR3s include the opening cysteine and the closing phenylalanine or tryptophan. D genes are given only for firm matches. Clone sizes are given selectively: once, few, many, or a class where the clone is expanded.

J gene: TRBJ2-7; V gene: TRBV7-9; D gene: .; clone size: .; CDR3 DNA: TGTGCCAGCAGCTTAGGCCGCCCGGGGTCCTACGAGCAGTACTTC; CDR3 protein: CASSLGRPGSYEQYF
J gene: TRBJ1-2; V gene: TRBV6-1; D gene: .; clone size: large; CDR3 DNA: TGTGCCAGCAGCTCTCCAGGGTCGAACCCCGGCGCTAACTATGGCTACACCTTC; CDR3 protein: CASSSPGSNPGANYGYTF
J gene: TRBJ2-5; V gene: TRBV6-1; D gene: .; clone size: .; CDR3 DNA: TGTGCCAGCAGTAAGCGGGTCGTTTTTGGGGAGACCCAGTACTTC; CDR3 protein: CASSKRVVFGETQYF
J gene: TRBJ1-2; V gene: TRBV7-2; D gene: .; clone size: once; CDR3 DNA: TGTGCCAGCAGCTTACTGGGATCGGGCTACACCTTC; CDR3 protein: CASSLLGSGYTF
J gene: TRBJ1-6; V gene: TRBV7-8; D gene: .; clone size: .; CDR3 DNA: TGTGCCAGCAGCTTAAGCAACGCCGGCATCAATTCACCCCTCCACTTT; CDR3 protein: CASSLSNAGINSPLHF
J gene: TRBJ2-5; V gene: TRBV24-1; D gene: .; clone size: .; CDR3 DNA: TGTGCCACCCCGCCGGTCGGAGAGACCCAGTACTTC; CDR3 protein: CATPPVGETQYF
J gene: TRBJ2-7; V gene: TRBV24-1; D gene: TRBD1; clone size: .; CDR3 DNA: TGTGCCACCAGTGATCCCCGGGACAGAACCTACGAGCAGTACTTC; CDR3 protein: CATSDPRDRTYEQYF
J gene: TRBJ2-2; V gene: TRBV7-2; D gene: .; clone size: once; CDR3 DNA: TGTGCCAGCAGCTCAAGGGACGGTACTACCGGGGAGCTGTTTTTT; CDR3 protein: CASSSRDGTTGELFF
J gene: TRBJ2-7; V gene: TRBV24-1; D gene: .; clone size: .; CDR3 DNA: TGTGCCACCAGTGATTGGGCAGGGGCTTCCTACGAGCAGTACTTC; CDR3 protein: CATSDWAGASYEQYF
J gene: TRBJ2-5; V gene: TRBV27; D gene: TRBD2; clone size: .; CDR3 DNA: TGTGCCAGCAGTTTAAAGGGGACGGGGACTAAAAGGGAGACCCAGTACTTC; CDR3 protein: CASSLKGTGTKRETQYF
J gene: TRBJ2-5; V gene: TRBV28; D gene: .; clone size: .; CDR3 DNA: TGTGCCAGCAGTTCGGACCGGAGGGGAGAGACCCAGTACTTC; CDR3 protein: CASSSDRRGETQYF
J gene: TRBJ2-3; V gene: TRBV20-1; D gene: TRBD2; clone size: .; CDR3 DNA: TGCAGTTCCCACCCCGGGACTAGCCGACGGGATACGCAGTATTTT; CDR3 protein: CSSHPGTSRRDTQYF
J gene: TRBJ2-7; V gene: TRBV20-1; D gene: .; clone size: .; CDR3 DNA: TGCAGTGCCCTAGGACAGTCCTACGAGCAGTACTTC; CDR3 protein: CSALGQSYEQYF
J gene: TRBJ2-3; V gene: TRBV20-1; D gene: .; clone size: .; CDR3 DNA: TGCAGCTGTAGGAAGCGGGGCACAGATACGCAGTATTTT; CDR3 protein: CSCRKRGTDTQYF
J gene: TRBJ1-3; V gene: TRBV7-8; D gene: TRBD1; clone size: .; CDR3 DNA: TGTGCCAGCAGCTTAACCGACAGGGGGGCAAACACCATATATTTT; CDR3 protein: CASSLTDRGANTIYF
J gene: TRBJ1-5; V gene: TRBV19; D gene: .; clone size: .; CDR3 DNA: TGTGCCAGTAGTATTCTCGGCAGCAATCAGCCCCAGCATTTT; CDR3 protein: CASSILGSNQPQHF
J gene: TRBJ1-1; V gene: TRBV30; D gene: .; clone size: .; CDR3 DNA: TGTGCCTGGAACGCCAGGGGACCAGGTACTGAAGCTTTCTTT; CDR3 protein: CAWNARGPGTEAFF
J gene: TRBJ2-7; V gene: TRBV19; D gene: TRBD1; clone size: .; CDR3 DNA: TGTGCCAGTAGTAAGCAGGGGGCATACGGGCAGTACTTC; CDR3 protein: CASSKQGAYGQYF
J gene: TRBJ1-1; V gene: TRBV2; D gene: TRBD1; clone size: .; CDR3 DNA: TGTGCCAGCAGGGACGGGACAGGGGCTGGGAACACTGAAGCTTTCTTT; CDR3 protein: CASRDGTGAGNTEAFF
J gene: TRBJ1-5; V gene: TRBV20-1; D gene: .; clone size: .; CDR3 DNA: TGCAGTGCTAGGGGGAGCAATCAGCCCCAGCATTTT; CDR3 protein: CSARGSNQPQHF
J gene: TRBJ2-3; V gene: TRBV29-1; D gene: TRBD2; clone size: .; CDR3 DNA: TGCAGCCCCCTGGGACTAGCGGACACAGATACGCAGTATTTT; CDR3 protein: CSPLGLADTDTQYF
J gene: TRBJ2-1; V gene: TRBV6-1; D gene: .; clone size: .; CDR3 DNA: TGTGCCACCCGGGACACGAGCTCCTACAATGAGCAGTTCTTC; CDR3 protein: CATRDTSSYNEQFF
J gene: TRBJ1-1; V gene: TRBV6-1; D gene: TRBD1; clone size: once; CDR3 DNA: TGTGCCAGCAGTGACAGGGGGGCTTTCTTT; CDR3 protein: CASSDRGAFF
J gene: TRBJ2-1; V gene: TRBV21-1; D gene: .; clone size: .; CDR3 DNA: TGTGCCAGCAGCAAAGTTGGCCCCAAAAGCTTAGAATACAATGAGCAGTTCTTC; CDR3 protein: CASSKVGPKSLEYNEQFF
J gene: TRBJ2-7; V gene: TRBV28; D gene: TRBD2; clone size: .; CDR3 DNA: TGTGCCATCGCTAGCGGGAGGCCGGCCTACGAGCAGTACTTC; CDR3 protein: CAIASGRPAYEQYF
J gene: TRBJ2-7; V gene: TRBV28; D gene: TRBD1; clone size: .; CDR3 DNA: TGTGCCAGCACCTCCGGGACAGCGTCCTACGAGCAGTACTTC; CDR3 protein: CASTSGTASYEQYF
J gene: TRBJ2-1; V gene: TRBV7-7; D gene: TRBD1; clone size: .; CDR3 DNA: TGTGCTAGCAGCCAAGGGGGACAGACTTACAATGAGCAGTTCTTC; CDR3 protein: CASSQGGQTYNEQFF
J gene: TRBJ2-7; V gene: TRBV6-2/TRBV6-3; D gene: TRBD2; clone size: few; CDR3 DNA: TGTGCCAGCAGTTACCCGCTAGCGGGAGTCTGGGTCGAGCAGTACTTC; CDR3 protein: CASSYPLAGVWVEQYF
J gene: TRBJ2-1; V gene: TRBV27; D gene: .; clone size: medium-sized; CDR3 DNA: TGTGCCAGCAGTTTAAGGTCACCTTTCAATGAGCAGTTCTTC; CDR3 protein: CASSLRSPFNEQFF
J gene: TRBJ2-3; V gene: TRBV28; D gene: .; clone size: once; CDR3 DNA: TGTGCCAGCGGAGCAGGGGTAACAGATACGCAGTATTTT; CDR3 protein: CASGAGVTDTQYF
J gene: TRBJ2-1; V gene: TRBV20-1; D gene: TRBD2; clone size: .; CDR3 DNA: TGCAGTGCTAGTCGATGGCGGGAGTCCTACAATGAGCAGTTCTTC; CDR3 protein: CSASRWRESYNEQFF
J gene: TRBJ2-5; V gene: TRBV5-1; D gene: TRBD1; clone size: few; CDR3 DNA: TGCGCCAGCAGCTTCATGACAGGGGGCCAAGAGACCCAGTACTTC; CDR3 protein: CASSFMTGGQETQYF
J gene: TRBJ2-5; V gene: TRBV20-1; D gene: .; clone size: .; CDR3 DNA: TGCAGTGCTGGCGATACTTGGAAAGAGACCCAGTACTTC; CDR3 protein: CSAGDTWKETQYF
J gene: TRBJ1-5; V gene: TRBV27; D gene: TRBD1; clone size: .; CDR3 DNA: TGTGCCAGCAGTGGGGGGGACAGGGAGTTCTATAGCAATCAGCCCCAGCATTTT; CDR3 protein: CASSGGDREFYSNQPQHF
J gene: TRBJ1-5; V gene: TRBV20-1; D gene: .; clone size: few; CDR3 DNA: TGCAGTGCTAGGAAGCCGGGGCGCATGGGCAATCAGCCCCAGCATTTT; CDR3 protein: CSARKPGRMGNQPQHF
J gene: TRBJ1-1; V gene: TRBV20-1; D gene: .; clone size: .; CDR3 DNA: TGCAGTGCCCACCGGGCCCATCGGAACACTGAAGCTTTCTTT; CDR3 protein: CSAHRAHRNTEAFF
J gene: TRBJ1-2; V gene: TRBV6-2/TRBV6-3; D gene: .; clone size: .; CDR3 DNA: TGTGCCAGCAGTTACTCGGGGGTAAAGACCTTC; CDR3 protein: CASSYSGVKTF
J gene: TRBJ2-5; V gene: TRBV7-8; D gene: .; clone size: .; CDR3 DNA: TGTGCCAGCAGGGCAGGTCGACAGGCAAGGTCGTGGGAGACCCAGTACTTC; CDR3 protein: CASRAGRQARSWETQYF
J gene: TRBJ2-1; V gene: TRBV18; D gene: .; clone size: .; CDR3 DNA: TGTGCCAGCTCACCTCCCGGGACGGCGAACAATGAGCAGTTCTTC; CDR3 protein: CASSPPGTANNEQFF
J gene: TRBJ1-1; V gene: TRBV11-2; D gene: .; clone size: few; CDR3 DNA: TGTGCCAGCAGCTTCCTCCTATCCGCGGGACATGTGAACACTGAAGCTTTCTTT; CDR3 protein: CASSFLLSAGHVNTEAFF
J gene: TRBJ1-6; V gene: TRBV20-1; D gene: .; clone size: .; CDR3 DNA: TGCAGTGCTAGCCTTACAGGGTCCTCCTATAATTCACCCCTCCACTTT; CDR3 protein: CSASLTGSSYNSPLHF
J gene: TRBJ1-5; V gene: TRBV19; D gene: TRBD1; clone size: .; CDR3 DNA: TGTGCCAGTAGTACATACGGGACAGGGGCCAACAATCAGCCCCAGCATTTT; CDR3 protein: CASSTYGTGANNQPQHF